These 24 T cell receptor beta chains came from one sample sequenced in a study of T cells in Graves' hyperthyroidism and ophthalmopathy. TCR beta CDR3 sequences were amplified from RNA transcripts. With the HTBI primer set, the TCR CDR3 went through a first round of RT-PCR. TCRdb processed the multiplex PCR reads anew with MiXCR; each CDR3 protein has one entry. The data contain almost 250,000 distinct CDR3 sequences, around 24% of them singletons. Specimen: blood. The origin of the receptors is a woman between 40 and 55 years old with Graves' ophthalmopathy.

This clonotype was counted ten times or more. The chain combines TRBV5-1 with TRBJ1-2, with a possible D match to TRBD1 (5 bases). Germline V gene data show CDR1 as SGHRS and CDR2 as YFSETQ. CDR3 length: 14 amino acids. The V end lost 3 bases, the J end lost 0 bases, and 9 bases lay between the germline ends. The CDR3 region is CASSSSTANYGYTF. As DNA, the CDR3 is TGCGCCAGCAGCTCATCGACAGCTAACTATGGCTACACCTTC.

There are many counts of this clonotype. This CDR3 is CASRSQLAGGPDEQYF. The CDR3 DNA reads as TGTGCCAGCAGGAGTCAACTAGCGGGAGGGCCGGACGAGCAGTACTTC. The V and J genes are TRBV10-3 and TRBJ2-7; 13 bases line up with TRBD2. CDR1 and CDR2 (germline): ENHRY, SYGVKD. The ends lost 10 bases at V and 5 bases at J; junction bases unmatched: 14. The CDR3 length is 16 residues.

This clonotype has a count of ten or more. The V and J genes are TRBV19 and TRBJ1-5; no clear D gene. This CDR3 region has 14 residues. V lost 3 bases and J lost 2, with 8 bases in between. From germline, CDR1 is LNHDA and CDR2 SQIVND (reference sequence). CDR3 sequence reads: CASSIVEGNQPQHF. In DNA, the CDR3 is TGTGCCAGTAGTATCGTTGAGGGCAATCAGCCCCAGCATTTT.

Only a few counts were recorded for this clonotype. CDR3 DNA sequence: TGTGCCAGCAGCTCGTGGACAGGGTGGCCCCAAGAGACCCAGTACTTC. Residues: CASSSWTGWPQETQYF. The J gene is TRBJ2-5, the V gene TRBV5-4, with 8 bases that match TRBD1. The trim removed 3 bases at V and 1 base at J, leaving 8 bases unmatched. Germline values: CDR1 SGHNT, CDR2 YYREEE (reference sequence). The CDR3 runs 16 residues.

V gene TRBV6-2 or TRBV6-3 combines with J gene TRBJ2-5; maybe TRBD1 (6 bases). The germline CDR1 and CDR2 sequences are MNHEY and SVGEGT. The CDR3 length is 17 residues. The germline V and J ends were trimmed by 5 bases and 2 bases, with 21 bases remaining between them. CDR3 amino acids: CASSHWRRQEPQETQYF. The CDR3 bases are TGTGCCAGCAGTCATTGGAGACGACAGGAGCCTCAAGAGACCCAGTACTTC.

This clonotype was counted at least ten times. The J gene is TRBJ1-1, the V gene TRBV19, with 9 bases that match TRBD1. Germline trimming cut 7 bases from V and 11 bases from J; bases unmatched to any gene: 14. The CDR3 consists of 14 residues. The germline V gene encodes CDR1 LNHDA and CDR2 SQIVND (reference sequence). CDR3 sequence: CASTPGQGFRGAFF. The DNA of the CDR3 is TGTGCCAGTACCCCGGGACAGGGTTTCCGTGGCGCTTTCTTT.

In its sample, this clonotype was seen many times. V usage is TRBV20-1 and J usage is TRBJ2-7; 7 positions match TRBD1. With V trimmed by 6 bases and J by 2 bases, 4 bases remained unmatched. CDR1 is DFQATT and CDR2 is SNEGSKA in the germline V gene (reference sequence). The CDR3 extends over 12 amino acids. The CDR3 DNA reads TGCAGTGCCTCGGACAGGACCTACGAGCAGTACTTC. It yields the protein CSASDRTYEQYF.

This CDR3 is CAISESGRGDYGYTF. The DNA for the CDR3 is TGTGCCATCAGTGAGTCCGGTCGGGGAGACTATGGCTACACCTTC. The chain couples TRBV10-3 to TRBJ1-2; D is uncertain. CDR3 size: 15 residues. Per germline, CDR1 ENHRY and CDR2 SYGVKD. V dropped 0 bases and J dropped 3 bases, with 11 bases sitting between them.

This clonotype was counted many times. This chain links TRBV20-1 with TRBJ2-5; 10 bases agree with TRBD2. The CDR3 contains 13 residues. Germline assignment: CDR1 DFQATT and CDR2 SNEGSKA (reference sequence). Trimming cost V 7 bases and J 3 bases; bases outside gene matches: 5. DNA for the CDR3: TGCAGTGAGCTAGCGGGAGCTGAAGAGACCCAGTACTTC. Amino acids: CSELAGAEETQYF.

This clonotype appeared many times. V is TRBV28 and J is TRBJ2-7; D remains ambiguous. With 4 bases removed from V and 3 bases from J, the gap between germline ends came to 7 bases. Germline V gene data show CDR1 as MDHEN and CDR2 as SYDVKM. The length of the CDR3 is 12 residues. CDR3 amino acids: CASSWSNYEQYF. The CDR3 DNA reads as TGTGCCAGCAGTTGGTCAAACTACGAGCAGTACTTC.

This clonotype was counted between two and nine times. V usage is TRBV5-1 and J usage is TRBJ1-3, with 9 bases aligning to TRBD1. The germline CDR1 and CDR2 sequences are SGHRS and YFSETQ. V lost 3 bases and J lost 1; bases outside the gene matches: 5. The CDR3 loop spans 16 amino acids. DNA for the CDR3: TGCGCCAGCAGCTCCGGGACAGGGTTATCTGGAAACACCATATATTTT. As protein: CASSSGTGLSGNTIYF.

This clonotype was seen at least ten times. Written as DNA, the CDR3 is TGCGCCAGCACCCCGGGGACTAGTTCGCAGACCCAGTACTTC. Protein product: CASTPGTSSQTQYF. This chain connects TRBV5-1 to TRBJ2-5; 8 nucleotides line up with TRBD2. The V and J ends lost 6 bases and 6 bases, in that order; junction bases with no gene match: 10. The CDR3 length is 14 residues. Germline V lookup: CDR1 SGHRS, CDR2 YFSETQ.

This clonotype has more than one count but fewer than ten. This could be a read error, since a much larger clone is one nucleotide away. The CDR3 spells CAWRDRKDTEAFF. CDR3 nucleotides: TGTGCCTGGAGGGACAGAAAGGACACTGAAGCTTTCTTT. The chain links TRBV30 to TRBJ1-1, with a weak D call TRBD1 (6 bases). Trimming shortened V by 3 bases and J by 3 bases, and 11 bases separated the two germline ends. The CDR3 length is 13 residues. CDR1 is GTSNPN, CDR2 SVGIG, per germline (reference sequence).

This clonotype showed up many times. The V gene is TRBV3-1, the J gene TRBJ1-2, with TRBD1 matching over 7 bases. CDR1 LGHDT and CDR2 YNNKEL come from the germline V gene (reference sequence). V lost 4 bases and J lost 2; bases outside the gene matches: 4. The CDR3 runs 14 residues. This CDR3 reads CASSRQGGNYGYTF. The DNA for the CDR3 is TGTGCCAGCAGCCGACAGGGAGGGAACTATGGCTACACCTTC.

This clonotype was seen many times. The chain has TRBV6-1 and TRBJ2-7, with 9 bases lining up with TRBD1. The trim removed 7 bases at V and 5 bases at J, leaving 9 bases unmatched. Germline CDR1 MNHNS, CDR2 SASEGT. The CDR3 has 14 residues. For the CDR3, the DNA is TGTGCCAGCAACACCCCCGGGACAGGGAACGAGCAGTACTTC. Protein: CASNTPGTGNEQYF.

This clonotype occurred many times. The rearrangement links TRBV28 to TRBJ2-7; D possibly matches TRBD1 or TRBD2 (5 bases each). Trimming removed 5 bases from V and 9 bases from J, with 23 bases in between. There are 15 residues in the CDR3. The V gene's germline CDR1 is MDHEN and CDR2 SYDVKM. Here the CDR3 DNA reads TGTGCCAGCAGTGGCCGGGGCAGGGTCCCCCTCGGGCAGTACTTC. It specifies CASSGRGRVPLGQYF.

The V gene is TRBV11-1, the J gene TRBJ2-2; no definite D call. This CDR3 has 17 amino acids. The V and J ends lost 0 bases and 0 bases respectively, with 11 bases between them. CDR1 and CDR2 from the germline V gene are SGHAT and FQDESV (reference sequence). CDR3 coding DNA: TGTGCCAGCAGCTTAGCGTCGGGCGGAACGAACACCGGGGAGCTGTTTTTT. It specifies CASSLASGGTNTGELFF. The entire variable domain, with the rest obtained from reference TRBV11-1 and TRBJ2-2, is as follows: EAEVAQSPRYKITEKSQAVAFWCDPISGHATLYWYRQILGQGPELLVQFQDESVVDDSQLPKDRFSAERLKGVDSTLKIQPAELGDSAMYLCASSLASGGTNTGELFFGEGSRLTVL.

This clonotype was found many times. V and J are TRBV15 and TRBJ2-7, with D unclear. Germline lookup yields CDR1 LNHNV and CDR2 YYDKDF (reference sequence). The CDR3 runs 15 residues. V was shortened by 11 bases and J by 3 bases, with 23 bases between the two germline ends. The CDR3 DNA reads as TGTGCCTCCAACTCAGATCGGCGAACTCTCTACGAGCAGTACTTC. It specifies CASNSDRRTLYEQYF.

The table lists this clonotype with many counts. This sequence joins TRBV7-9 and TRBJ1-2; perhaps TRBD1 as D (5 bases). The CDR3 spans 13 residues. V lost 6 bases and J 4 bases, leaving 12 bases between the germline ends. Germline CDR1 reads SEHNR; CDR2 reads FQNEAQ (reference sequence). The CDR3 region has the DNA TGTGCCAGCAGTCTTGACAGATCCTATGGCTACACCTTC. Residues: CASSLDRSYGYTF.

This clonotype was seen at least ten times. The V and J genes are TRBV20-1 and TRBJ1-5, with a weak D call TRBD1 (6 bases). There are 15 residues in the CDR3. Germline CDR1 and CDR2: DFQATT and SNEGSKA (reference sequence). V shed 0 bases and J shed 5 bases, with 14 bases lying between them. CDR3 amino acids: CSARETGRQDQPQHF. CDR3 in DNA: TGCAGTGCTAGAGAGACAGGCCGCCAAGATCAGCCCCAGCATTTT.

This clonotype showed up many times. The chain is built from TRBV11-1 and TRBJ2-2; D unresolved. The V end lost 6 bases, the J end lost 7 bases, and 12 bases lay between the germline ends. Germline values: CDR1 SGHAT, CDR2 FQDESV (reference sequence). The CDR3 totals 13 residues. The CDR3 bases are TGTGCCAGCAGTGTTGCCTATGGCGGGGAGCTGTTTTTT. This gives the protein CASSVAYGGELFF.

The rearrangement links TRBV28 to TRBJ1-1; a possible D gene is TRBD1 (5 bases). The V gene lost 5 bases and the J gene lost 9 bases, with 13 bases spanning the gap. Germline CDR1 and CDR2: MDHEN and SYDVKM. This CDR3 comprises 12 residues. The CDR3 bases are TGTGCCAGCAGTCTCCAGCAGGGACAAGCTTTCTTT. It yields the protein CASSLQQGQAFF.

The chain employs TRBV7-2 and TRBJ2-5; D is perhaps TRBD1 (6 bases). The CDR3 consists of 15 residues. Trimming removed 5 bases from V and 2 bases from J, with 15 bases in between. Germline lookup yields CDR1 SGHTA and CDR2 FQGNSA. The DNA of the CDR3 is TGTGCCAGCAGCCAGCAGGGGACGAGGCAAGAGACCCAGTACTTC. It translates to CASSQQGTRQETQYF. Combining the CDR3 with reference TRBV7-2 and TRBJ2-5 gives the whole variable domain GAGVSQSPSNKVTEKGKDVELRCDPISGHTALYWYRQSLGQGLEFLIYFQGNSAPDKSGLPSDRFSAERTGGSVSTLTIQRTQQEDSAVYLCASSQQGTRQETQYFGPGTRLLVL.

This clonotype showed up many times. V gene TRBV2 combines with J gene TRBJ2-5; D is perhaps TRBD2 (5 bases). V was trimmed by 6 bases and J by 0 bases, leaving 20 bases between them. The germline V gene has CDR1 SNHLY and CDR2 FYNNEI. This CDR3 is 17 amino acids long. The CDR3 region is CASSLRGPASYQETQYF. The CDR3, as DNA: TGTGCCAGCAGCTTACGCGGGCCAGCAAGTTACCAAGAGACCCAGTACTTC.